Below are 7 T cell receptor beta chains sequenced from a single sample in a study of breast tumors, draining lymph nodes, adjacent tissues. TCRdb called the multiplex PCR reads again in MiXCR, with one record for every CDR3 protein. The data contain 140,000 to 150,000 distinct CDR3 sequences, over 25% of them singletons. Samples came from axillary lymph nodes draining the breast cancer. Sequenced sample: axillary lymph node tissue. Receptors originate from a female donor with breast cancer. Some clones in this sample may be carry-over from other donors' samples.

This clonotype has just a few counts. The chain combines TRBV2 with TRBJ1-1; D unclear. The CDR3 length is 15 residues. The germline CDR1 and CDR2 sequences are SNHLY and FYNNEI. Trimming shortened V by 7 bases and J by 0 bases, and 15 bases separated the two germline ends. For the CDR3, the DNA is TGTGCCAGCACCAATAGGGAGACAATGAACACTGAAGCTTTCTTT. Its translation is CASTNRETMNTEAFF. Combining the CDR3 with reference TRBV2 and TRBJ1-1 gives the whole variable domain EPEVTQTPSHQVTQMGQEVILRCVPISNHLYFYWYRQILGQKVEFLVSFYNNEISEKSEIFDDQFSVERPDGSNFTLKIRSTKLEDSAMYFCASTNRETMNTEAFFGQGTRLTVV.

This clonotype was seen many times. This CDR3 is CASSLVGSGYTF. The CDR3, as DNA: TGTGCCAGCAGCTTAGTGGGGTCTGGCTACACCTTC. The chain couples TRBV7-9 to TRBJ1-2, with no clear D. The CDR3 spans 12 residues. The V and J ends lost 1 base and 7 bases respectively, with 7 bases between them. Germline loops: CDR1 SEHNR, CDR2 FQNEAQ (reference sequence).

V is TRBV12-3 or TRBV12-4 and J is TRBJ1-6; 9 bases are a match to TRBD1. The V segment lost 6 bases and the J segment 9 bases; nucleotides outside the gene matches: 9. The CDR3 sequence is 15 residues long. CDR3 in amino acids: CASSIVGQGGSPLHF. The CDR3 coding sequence is TGTGCCAGCAGCATAGTGGGACAGGGTGGTTCACCCCTCCACTTT.

This clonotype was seen at least ten times. This rearrangement joins TRBV9 to TRBJ2-3; D remains ambiguous. Per the germline V gene, CDR1 is SGDLS and CDR2 is YYNGEE. The CDR3 consists of 12 residues. Between the trimmed V and J ends, which lost 2 bases and 6 bases, there was a span of 7 bases. This chain's CDR3 is CASSVGKDTQYF. CDR3 DNA sequence: TGTGCCAGCAGCGTTGGGAAGGATACGCAGTATTTT.

This clonotype showed up many times. J is TRBJ2-1 and V is TRBV5-6; a possible D gene is TRBD1 (6 bases). This CDR3 region has 15 residues. The V end was cut by 4 bases, the J end by 4 bases, with 15 bases between. CDR1 and CDR2 from the germline V gene are SGHDT and YYEEEE. This chain's CDR3 is CASSPTGTPYNEQFF. The CDR3 bases are TGTGCCAGCAGCCCTACCGGGACACCATACAATGAGCAGTTCTTC. Looking up the rest from reference TRBV5-6 and TRBJ2-1 gives the full variable domain: DAGVTQSPTHLIKTRGQQVTLRCSPKSGHDTVSWYQQALGQGPQFIFQYYEEEERQRGNFPDRFSGHQFPNYSSELNVNALLLGDSALYLCASSPTGTPYNEQFFGPGTRLTVL.

CDR3 coding DNA: TGCGCCAGCAGTGAGTCAGGGCCCTGGCGGGGGGCATACGAGCAGTACGTC. Translated: CASSESGPWRGAYEQYV. This sequence joins TRBV10-2 and TRBJ2-7; 8 bases fit TRBD2. This CDR3 contains 17 residues. The germline V gene encodes CDR1 WSHSY and CDR2 SAAADI. The trim removed 0 bases at V and 4 bases at J, leaving 11 bases unmatched.

There are many counts of this clonotype. This chain connects TRBV5-4 to TRBJ2-3; 7 positions agree with TRBD1. This CDR3 has 14 residues. The germline V gene has CDR1 SGHNT and CDR2 YYREEE (reference sequence). Trimming cost V 3 bases and J 4 bases; bases outside gene matches: 5. CDR3 loop: CASSSGQDPDTQYF. The CDR3 DNA sequence: TGTGCCAGCAGCTCCGGACAGGACCCAGATACGCAGTATTTT.